This TCR beta chain was sequenced in a study of early T cells in non-severe SARS-CoV-2 infection. Unique molecular identifiers were added to individual cDNA molecules. A single record per CDR3 protein comes from TCRdb applying MiXCR to the 5' RACE reads. The sample records roughly 69,000 distinct CDR3 sequences, 7% to 9.5% being singletons. The CDR3 consists of 14 residues. V was cut by 6 bases and J by 8 bases, with 18 bases left in between. Germline V gene lookup returns CDR1 SNHLY and CDR2 FYNNEI. The material was whole blood, obtained at baseline. The sequence derives from an adult who was a healthcare worker with PCR-confirmed SARS-CoV-2 infection or an uninfected control (not recorded which). The chain links TRBV2 to TRBJ2-3; perhaps D is TRBD1 or TRBD2 (5 bases each). The CDR3 loop reads CASRGRAGQLTQYF. As DNA, the CDR3 is TGTGCCAGCAGGGGGCGGGCAGGGCAGCTTACGCAGTATTTT.